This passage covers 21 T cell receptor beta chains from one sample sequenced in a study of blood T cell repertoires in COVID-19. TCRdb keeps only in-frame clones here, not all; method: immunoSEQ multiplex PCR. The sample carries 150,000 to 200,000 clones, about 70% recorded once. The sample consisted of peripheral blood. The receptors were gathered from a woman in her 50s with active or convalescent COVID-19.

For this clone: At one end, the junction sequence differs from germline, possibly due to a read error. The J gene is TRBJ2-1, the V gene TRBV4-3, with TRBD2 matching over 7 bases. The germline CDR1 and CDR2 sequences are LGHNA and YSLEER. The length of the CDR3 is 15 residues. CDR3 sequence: CAGSQVSGAYNEQFF. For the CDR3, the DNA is TGCGCCGGCAGCCAAGTCAGCGGGGCCTACAATGAGCAGTTCTTC.

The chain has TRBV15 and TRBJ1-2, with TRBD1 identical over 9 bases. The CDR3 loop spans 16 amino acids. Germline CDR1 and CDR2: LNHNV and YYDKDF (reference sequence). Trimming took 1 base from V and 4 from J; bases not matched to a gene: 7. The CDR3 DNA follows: TGTGCCACCAGCAGAGTCGGGACAGGGAGCCCCTATGGCTACACCTTC. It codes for CATSRVGTGSPYGYTF.

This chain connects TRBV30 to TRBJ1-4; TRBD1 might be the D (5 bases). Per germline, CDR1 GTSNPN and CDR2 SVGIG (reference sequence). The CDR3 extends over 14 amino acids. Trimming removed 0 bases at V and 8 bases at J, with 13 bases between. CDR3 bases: TGTGCCTGGAGTGTACAGGTGCTGGAAGAAAAACTGTTTTTT. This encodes CAWSVQVLEEKLFF.

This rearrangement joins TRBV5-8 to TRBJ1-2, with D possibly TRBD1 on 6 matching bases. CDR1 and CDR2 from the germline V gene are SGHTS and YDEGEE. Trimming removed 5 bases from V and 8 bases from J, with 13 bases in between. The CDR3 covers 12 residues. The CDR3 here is CASRRGSVGYTF. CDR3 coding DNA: TGTGCCAGCAGAAGGGGGTCCGTCGGCTACACCTTC.

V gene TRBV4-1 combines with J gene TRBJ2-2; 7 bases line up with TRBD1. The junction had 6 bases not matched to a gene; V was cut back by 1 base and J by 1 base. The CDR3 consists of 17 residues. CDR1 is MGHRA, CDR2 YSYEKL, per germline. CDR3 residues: CASSQAARGLNTGELFF. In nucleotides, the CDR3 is TGCGCCAGCAGCCAAGCCGCGAGGGGGCTGAACACCGGGGAGCTGTTTTTT.

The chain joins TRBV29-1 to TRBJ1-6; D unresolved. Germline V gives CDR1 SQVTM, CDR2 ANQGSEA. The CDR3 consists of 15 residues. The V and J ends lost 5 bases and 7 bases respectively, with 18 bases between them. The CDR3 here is CSVTPLTELNSPLHF. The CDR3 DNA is TGCAGCGTTACGCCTCTCACAGAGTTGAATTCACCCCTCCACTTT.

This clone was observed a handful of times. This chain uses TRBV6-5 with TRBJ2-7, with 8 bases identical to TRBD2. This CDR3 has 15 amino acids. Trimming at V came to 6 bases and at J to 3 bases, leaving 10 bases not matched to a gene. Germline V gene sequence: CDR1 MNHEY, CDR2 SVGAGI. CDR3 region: CASRRPGGSFYEQYF. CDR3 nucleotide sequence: TGTGCCAGCAGGCGTCCGGGAGGGTCCTTCTACGAGCAGTACTTC.

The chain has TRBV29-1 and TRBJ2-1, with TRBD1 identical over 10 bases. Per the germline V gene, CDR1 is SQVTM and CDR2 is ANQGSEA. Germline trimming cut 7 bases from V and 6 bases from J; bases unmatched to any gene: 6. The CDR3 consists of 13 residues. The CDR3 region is CSAGTGEGNEQFF. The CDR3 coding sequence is TGCAGCGCTGGGACAGGGGAGGGCAATGAGCAGTTCTTC.

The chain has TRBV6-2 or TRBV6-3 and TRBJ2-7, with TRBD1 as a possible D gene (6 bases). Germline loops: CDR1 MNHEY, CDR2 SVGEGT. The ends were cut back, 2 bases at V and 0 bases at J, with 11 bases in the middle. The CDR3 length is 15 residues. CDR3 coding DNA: TGTGCCAGCAGTTACCCCAGGGGCAGCTCCTACGAGCAGTACTTC. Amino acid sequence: CASSYPRGSSYEQYF.

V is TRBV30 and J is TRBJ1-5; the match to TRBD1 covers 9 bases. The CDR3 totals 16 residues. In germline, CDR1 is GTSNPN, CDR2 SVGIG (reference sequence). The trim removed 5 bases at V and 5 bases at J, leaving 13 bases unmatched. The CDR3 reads CAWAERTGAGDQPQHF. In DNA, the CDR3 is TGTGCCTGGGCCGAGAGGACAGGGGCCGGGGATCAGCCCCAGCATTTT.

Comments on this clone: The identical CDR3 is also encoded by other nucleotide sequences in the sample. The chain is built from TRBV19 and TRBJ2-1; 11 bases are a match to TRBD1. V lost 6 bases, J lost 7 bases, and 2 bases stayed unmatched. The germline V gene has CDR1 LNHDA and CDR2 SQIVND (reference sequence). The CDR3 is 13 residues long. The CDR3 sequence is CASSRDRGNEQFF. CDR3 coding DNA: TGTGCCAGTAGCCGGGACAGGGGGAATGAGCAGTTCTTC.

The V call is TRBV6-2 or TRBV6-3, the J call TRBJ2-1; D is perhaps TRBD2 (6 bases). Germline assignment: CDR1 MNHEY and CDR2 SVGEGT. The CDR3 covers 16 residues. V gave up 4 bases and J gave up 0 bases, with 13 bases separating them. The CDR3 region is CASSSRAGSSYNEQFF. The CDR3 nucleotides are TGTGCCAGCAGTTCCAGAGCGGGTAGCTCCTACAATGAGCAGTTCTTC.

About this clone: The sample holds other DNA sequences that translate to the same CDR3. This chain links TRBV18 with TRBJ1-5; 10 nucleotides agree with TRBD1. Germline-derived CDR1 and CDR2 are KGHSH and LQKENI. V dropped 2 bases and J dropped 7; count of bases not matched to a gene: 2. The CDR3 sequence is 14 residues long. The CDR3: CASSPDRGRQPQHF. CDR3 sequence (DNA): TGTGCCAGCTCACCAGACAGGGGGCGACAGCCCCAGCATTTT.

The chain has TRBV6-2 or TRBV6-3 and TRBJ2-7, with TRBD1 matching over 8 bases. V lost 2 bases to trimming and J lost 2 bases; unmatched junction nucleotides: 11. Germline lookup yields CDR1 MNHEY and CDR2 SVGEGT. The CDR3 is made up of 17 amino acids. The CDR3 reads CASSYPIGAGGAYEQYF. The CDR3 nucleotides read TGTGCCAGCAGTTACCCCATAGGGGCAGGGGGCGCCTACGAGCAGTACTTC.

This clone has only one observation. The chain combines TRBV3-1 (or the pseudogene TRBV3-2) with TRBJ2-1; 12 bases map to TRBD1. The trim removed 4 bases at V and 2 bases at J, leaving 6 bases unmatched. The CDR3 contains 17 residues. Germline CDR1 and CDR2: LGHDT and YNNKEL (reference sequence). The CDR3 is CASSLSGTGGAYNEQFF. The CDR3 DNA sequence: TGTGCCAGCAGCCTCTCCGGGACAGGGGGCGCCTACAATGAGCAGTTCTTC.

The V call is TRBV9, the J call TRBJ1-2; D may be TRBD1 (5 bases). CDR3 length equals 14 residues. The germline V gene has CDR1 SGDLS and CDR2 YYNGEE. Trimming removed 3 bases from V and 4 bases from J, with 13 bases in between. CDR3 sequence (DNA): TGTGCCAGCAGCGGACCCCAGGGAATCTATGGCTACACCTTC. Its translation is CASSGPQGIYGYTF.

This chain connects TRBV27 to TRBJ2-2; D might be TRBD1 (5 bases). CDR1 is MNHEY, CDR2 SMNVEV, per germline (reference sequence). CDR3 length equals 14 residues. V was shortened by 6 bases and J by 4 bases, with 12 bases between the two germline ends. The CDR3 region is CASRPQGATGELFF. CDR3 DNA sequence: TGTGCCAGCAGGCCCCAAGGGGCCACCGGGGAGCTGTTTTTT.

The CDR3 coding sequence is TGCGCCAGCAGCCCCCGGGTCACCGGGGAGCTGTTTTTT. Its translation is CASSPRVTGELFF. J is TRBJ2-2 and V is TRBV4-3, with D hard to call. V lost 4 bases and J 4 bases, leaving 7 bases between the germline ends. The CDR3 contains 13 residues. Germline loops: CDR1 LGHNA, CDR2 YSLEER.

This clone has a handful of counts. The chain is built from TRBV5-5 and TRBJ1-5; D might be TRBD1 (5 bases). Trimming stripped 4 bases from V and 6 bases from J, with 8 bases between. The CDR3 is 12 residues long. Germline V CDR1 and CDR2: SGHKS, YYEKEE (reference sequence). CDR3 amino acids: CASSTGGQPQHF. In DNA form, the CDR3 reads TGTGCCAGCAGCACCGGGGGTCAGCCCCAGCATTTT. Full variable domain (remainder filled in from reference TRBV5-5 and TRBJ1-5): DAGVTQSPTHLIKTRGQQVTLRCSPISGHKSVSWYQQVLGQGPQFIFQYYEKEERGRGNFPDRFSARQFPNYSSELNVNALLLGDSALYLCASSTGGQPQHFGDGTRLSIL.

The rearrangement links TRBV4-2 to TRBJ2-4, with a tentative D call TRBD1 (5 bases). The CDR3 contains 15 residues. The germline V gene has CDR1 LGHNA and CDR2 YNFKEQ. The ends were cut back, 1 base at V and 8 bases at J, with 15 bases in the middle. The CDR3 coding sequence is TGTGCCAGCAGCCAAGTAGGCAGGGCACAGGACATTCAGTACTTC. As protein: CASSQVGRAQDIQYF.

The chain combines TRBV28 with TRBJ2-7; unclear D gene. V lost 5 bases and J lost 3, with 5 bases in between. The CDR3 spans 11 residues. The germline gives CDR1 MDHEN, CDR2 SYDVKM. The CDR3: CASSGVYEQYF. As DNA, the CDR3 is TGTGCCAGCAGTGGAGTCTACGAGCAGTACTTC.